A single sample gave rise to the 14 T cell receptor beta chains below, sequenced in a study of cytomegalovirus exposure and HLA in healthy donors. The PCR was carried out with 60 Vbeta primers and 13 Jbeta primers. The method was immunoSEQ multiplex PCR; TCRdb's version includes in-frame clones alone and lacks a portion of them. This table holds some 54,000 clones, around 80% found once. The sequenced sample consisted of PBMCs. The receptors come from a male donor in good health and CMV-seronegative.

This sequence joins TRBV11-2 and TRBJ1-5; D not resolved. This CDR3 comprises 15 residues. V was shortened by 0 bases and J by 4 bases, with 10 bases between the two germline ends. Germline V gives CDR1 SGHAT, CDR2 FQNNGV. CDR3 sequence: CASSLDLGGNQPQHF. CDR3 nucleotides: TGTGCCAGCAGCTTAGACCTCGGAGGGAATCAGCCCCAGCATTTT.

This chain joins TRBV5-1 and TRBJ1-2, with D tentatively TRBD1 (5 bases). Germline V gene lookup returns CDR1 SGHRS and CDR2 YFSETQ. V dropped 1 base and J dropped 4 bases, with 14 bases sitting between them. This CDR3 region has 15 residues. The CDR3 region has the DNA TGCGCCAGCAGCTTGCAGCAGGCCGGGGGCTATGGCTACACCTTC. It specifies CASSLQQAGGYGYTF.

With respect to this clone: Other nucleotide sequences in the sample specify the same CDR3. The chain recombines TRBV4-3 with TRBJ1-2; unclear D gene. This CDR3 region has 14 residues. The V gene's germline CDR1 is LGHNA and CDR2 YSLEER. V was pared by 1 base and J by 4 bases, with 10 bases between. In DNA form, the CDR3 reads TGCGCCAGCAGCCAAGGCGTACCCGCCTATGGCTACACCTTC. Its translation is CASSQGVPAYGYTF.

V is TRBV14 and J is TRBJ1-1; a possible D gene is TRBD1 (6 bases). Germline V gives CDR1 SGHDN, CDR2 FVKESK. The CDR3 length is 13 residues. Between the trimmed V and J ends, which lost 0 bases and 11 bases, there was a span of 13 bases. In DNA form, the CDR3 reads TGTGCCAGCAGCCAAGAGACCACAGGGAACGCTTTCTTT. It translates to CASSQETTGNAFF.

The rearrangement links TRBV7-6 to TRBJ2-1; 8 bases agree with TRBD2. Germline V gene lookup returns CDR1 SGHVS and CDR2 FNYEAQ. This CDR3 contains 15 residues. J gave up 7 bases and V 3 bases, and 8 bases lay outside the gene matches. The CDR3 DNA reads TGTGCCAGCAGCTTGGACGGGGGGGCTCGGAATGAGCAGTTCTTC. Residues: CASSLDGGARNEQFF.

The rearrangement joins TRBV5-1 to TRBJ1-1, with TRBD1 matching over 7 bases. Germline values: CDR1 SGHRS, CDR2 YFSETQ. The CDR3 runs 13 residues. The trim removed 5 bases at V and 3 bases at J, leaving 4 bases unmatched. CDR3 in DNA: TGCGCCAGCAGACCCACAGGGGACACTGAAGCTTTCTTT. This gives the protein CASRPTGDTEAFF.

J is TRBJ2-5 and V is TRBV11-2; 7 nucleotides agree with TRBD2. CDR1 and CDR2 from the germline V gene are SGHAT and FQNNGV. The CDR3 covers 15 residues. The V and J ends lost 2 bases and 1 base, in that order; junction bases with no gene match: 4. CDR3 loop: CASSLQPSGQETQYF. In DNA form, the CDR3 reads TGTGCCAGCAGCTTACAGCCTAGCGGCCAAGAGACCCAGTACTTC.

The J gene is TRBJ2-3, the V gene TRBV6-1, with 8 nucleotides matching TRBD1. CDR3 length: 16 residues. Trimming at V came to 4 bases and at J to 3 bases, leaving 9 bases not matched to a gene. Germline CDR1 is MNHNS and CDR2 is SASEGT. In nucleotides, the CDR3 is TGTGCCAGCAGTGTTCAGGGGGCAAGGTTGACAGATACGCAGTATTTT. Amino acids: CASSVQGARLTDTQYF.

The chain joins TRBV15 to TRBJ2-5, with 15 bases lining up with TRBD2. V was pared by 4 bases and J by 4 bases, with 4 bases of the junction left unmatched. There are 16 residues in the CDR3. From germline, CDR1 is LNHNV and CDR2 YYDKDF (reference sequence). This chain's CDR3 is CATSTRTSGGAETQYF. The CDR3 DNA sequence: TGTGCCACCAGCACCCGGACTAGCGGGGGGGCAGAGACCCAGTACTTC.

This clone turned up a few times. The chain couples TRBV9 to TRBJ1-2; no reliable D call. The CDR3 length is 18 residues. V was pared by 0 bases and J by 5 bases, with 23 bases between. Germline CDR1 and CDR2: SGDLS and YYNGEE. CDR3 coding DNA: TGTGCCAGCAGCGTAGACGTAAACTGGGCCCCCCCCCTATATGGCTACACCTTC. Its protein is CASSVDVNWAPPLYGYTF.

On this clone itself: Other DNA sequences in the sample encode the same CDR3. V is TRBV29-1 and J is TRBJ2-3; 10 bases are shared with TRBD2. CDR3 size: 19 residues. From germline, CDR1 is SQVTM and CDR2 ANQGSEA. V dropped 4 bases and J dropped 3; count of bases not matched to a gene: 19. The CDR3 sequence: CSVGGHGLAEEMGTDTQYF. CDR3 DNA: TGCAGCGTTGGGGGACATGGACTAGCGGAGGAAATGGGGACAGATACGCAGTATTTT.

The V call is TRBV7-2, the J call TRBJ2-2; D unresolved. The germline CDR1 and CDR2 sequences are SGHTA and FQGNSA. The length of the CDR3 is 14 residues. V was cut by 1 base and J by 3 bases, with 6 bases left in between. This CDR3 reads CASSLVPDTGELFF. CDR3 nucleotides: TGTGCCAGCAGCTTAGTCCCTGACACCGGGGAGCTGTTTTTT.

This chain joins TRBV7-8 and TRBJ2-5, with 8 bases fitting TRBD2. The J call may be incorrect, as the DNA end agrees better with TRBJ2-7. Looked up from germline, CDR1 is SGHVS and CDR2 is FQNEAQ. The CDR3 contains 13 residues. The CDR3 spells CASSLGLAYEQYF. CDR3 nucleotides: TGTGCCAGCAGCTTGGGACTAGCCTACGAGCAGTACTTC.

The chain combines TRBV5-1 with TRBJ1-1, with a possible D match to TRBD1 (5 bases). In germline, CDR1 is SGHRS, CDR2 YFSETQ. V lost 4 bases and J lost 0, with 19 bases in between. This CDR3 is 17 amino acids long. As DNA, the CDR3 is TGCGCCAGCAGCGCCCGCGGTGTGGAGGGACTGAACACTGAAGCTTTCTTT. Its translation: CASSARGVEGLNTEAFF.